What follows is one TCR beta chain and its context. Method: immunoSEQ multiplex PCR; TCRdb's copy keeps in-frame clones and lacks some. Among about 140,000 clones listed, approximately 90% were seen once. This entry is derived from a study of T cell responses to AZD1222 COVID-19 vaccine. Germline loops: CDR1 SGHTS, CDR2 YDEGEE. The CDR3 length is 11 residues. V was shortened by 1 base and J by 7 bases, with 5 bases between the two germline ends. The specimen was peripheral blood, collected on day 0 of AZD1222 vaccination. The origin of this receptor is an adult in good health. V usage is TRBV5-8 and J usage is TRBJ1-1; D is unclear. CDR3 protein: CASSLRFEAFF. The CDR3 DNA follows: TGTGCCAGCAGCTTGAGATTTGAAGCTTTCTTT.